Listed below are T cell receptor beta chains from one sample, sequenced in a study of T cells after yellow fever vaccination. TCRdb reprocessed the 5' RACE reads with MiXCR, giving one entry per CDR3 protein. The sample shows around 70,000 distinct CDR3 sequences, around 6.9% of them seen only once. This material consisted of CD8+ T cells sorted from PBMCs, taken about 5 days after the first yellow fever vaccination. The origin of the receptors is a man younger than 35 who received the YFV17D yellow fever vaccine. CDR3s include the opening cysteine and the closing phenylalanine or tryptophan. D genes are given only for firm matches. Only part of the rows carry a size: once, few, many, or a class if the clone is expanded.

. | few | TRBJ2-2 | TRBV29-1 | TGCAGCGTTGATCGATTAGGGACGAACACCGGGGAGCTGTTTTTT | CSVDRLGTNTGELFF
. | many | TRBJ1-1 | TRBV13 | TGTGCCAGCAGCTTAACGGAGGCGGACCACACTGAAGCTTTCTTT | CASSLTEADHTEAFF
. | few | TRBJ2-7 | TRBV27 | TGTGCCAGCAGTTTAGTTGGGGGTCGAGAGCAGTACTTC | CASSLVGGREQYF
TRBD1 | . | TRBJ1-4 | TRBV28 | TGTGCCAGCAGCGGAACAGGGGTAAGGGAAAAACTGTTTTTT | CASSGTGVREKLFF
TRBD1 | . | TRBJ2-1 | TRBV29-1 | TGCAGCGCTAAACGGACAGGTTACAATGAGCAGTTCTTC | CSAKRTGYNEQFF
. | few | TRBJ1-2 | TRBV20-1 | TGCAGTGCTTTGGAATATGGCTACACCTTC | CSALEYGYTF
. | few | TRBJ2-1 | TRBV5-1 | TGCGCCAGCAGCCGAGACAGCTACAATGAGCAGTTCTTC | CASSRDSYNEQFF
. | many | TRBJ1-2 | TRBV3-1 | TGTGCCAGCAGCCATACAGGATCAGCTAACTATGGCTACACCTTC | CASSHTGSANYGYTF
TRBD1 | . | TRBJ1-2 | TRBV7-3 | TGTGCCAGCAGCCCTGGAACAGGGGGCGCGGATGGCTACACCTTC | CASSPGTGGADGYTF
TRBD1 | few | TRBJ2-7 | TRBV3-1 | TGTGCCAGCAGCCAAGGGACAGGGCGCGAGCAGTACTTC | CASSQGTGREQYF
TRBD1 | . | TRBJ1-2 | TRBV13 | TGTGCCAGCAGCTCCGGGACAGCAGCTAACTATGGCTACACCTTC | CASSSGTAANYGYTF
. | many | TRBJ1-4 | TRBV12-3/TRBV12-4 | TGTGCCAGCAGTTTAGGGGGGGGGAATGAAAAACTGTTTTTT | CASSLGGGNEKLFF
. | many | TRBJ2-6 | TRBV7-2 | TGTGCCAGCAGCTCCTCTGGGGCCAACGTCCTGACTTTC | CASSSSGANVLTF
TRBD2 | many | TRBJ2-3 | TRBV4-3 | TGCGCCAGCAGCCAAAGGCTAGCGGGCATCACAGATACGCAGTATTTT | CASSQRLAGITDTQYF
TRBD1 | . | TRBJ1-1 | TRBV6-5 | TGTGCCAGCAGTTCAGACCCCGACAGGGCCGATACTGAAGCTTTCTTT | CASSSDPDRADTEAFF
. | . | TRBJ2-1 | TRBV12-3/TRBV12-4 | TGTGCCAGCAGTTTGAGCAGGGACGATGAGCAGTTCTTC | CASSLSRDDEQFF
TRBD2 | . | TRBJ2-1 | TRBV19 | TGTGCCAGTAAGTCGACTAGCGGGGGGCCCTCCTACAATGAGCAGTTCTTC | CASKSTSGGPSYNEQFF
. | . | TRBJ1-2 | TRBV12-3/TRBV12-4 | TGTGCCAGCAGTTTACTTTGGGTCCCAGGCTCCCGAGAGGATGGCTACACCTTC | CASSLLWVPGSREDGYTF
. | many | TRBJ2-7 | TRBV29-1 | TGCAGCGTTGGAGGGCCGGAACCTTACGAGCAGTACTTC | CSVGGPEPYEQYF